The present TCR beta chain was sequenced within a study of T cells in Graves' hyperthyroidism and ophthalmopathy. The sample of blood was obtained at first hyperthyroidism diagnosis (before any ophthalmopathy symptoms). What was amplified from RNA transcripts were TCR beta CDR3 regions. The TCR CDR3 was amplified in a first-round RT-PCR using the HTBI primer set. One entry per CDR3 protein results from TCRdb running MiXCR on the multiplex PCR reads. The sample lists roughly 580,000 distinct CDR3 sequences; approximately 14% were seen once. This clonotype has at least ten counts. The CDR3 consists of 13 residues. Germline V gene sequence: CDR1 LNHDA, CDR2 SQIVND (reference sequence). The V and J ends lost 9 bases and 7 bases respectively, with 13 bases between them.

The sample consisted of blood. This sequence was found in a woman in her 30s with Graves' hyperthyroidism that later progressed to Graves' ophthalmopathy. This chain links TRBV19 with TRBJ1-6, with TRBD1 as a possible D gene (6 bases). Here the CDR3 DNA reads TGTGCCAGCACCGGGACAAACAATTCACCCCTCCACTTT. It is translated as CASTGTNNSPLHF.